The following is a T cell receptor beta chain sequence with its context. It has no known antigen specificity. No per-base quality is available; no much larger clone lies one base away. This sample is drawn from a study of blood T cell repertoires in COVID-19 (TCRdb year 2020). With regard to the full study: Samples covering the acute and convalescent phases of COVID-19 were provided by collaborators in the United States, Italy and Spain. The material from the prospective study consisted of cDNA or gDNA derived from T cells, B-cell-depleted T cells, or PBMCs. Deeply sampled blood TCRbeta repertoires from subjects exposed to, actively infected with, or recovered from COVID-19 were included in the dataset. A freely available public database, intended as a resource for researchers studying the immune response to SARS-CoV-2, is where the repertoires were released. The samples were drawn from two sources: the first 160 participants of the ongoing ImmuneRACE study, and some 1,300 subjects contributed by 6 global collaborators. Sample metadata almost always included a de-identified subject ID, COVID-19 status, age in years and sex. Where available, HLA class I and class II types were obtained from metadata supplied by the sample provider rather than from assay-based typing.

Participants in the prospective study were enrolled through a virtual design, were aged 18 to 89 years, and lived in roughly 26 United States geographic areas. In the prospective study, participants were assigned to cohorts based on the clinical history participants reported in a screening survey and a study questionnaire. For ImmuneRACE Cohort 3, a participant was defined as recovered based on two consecutive negative NP/OP PCR tests, clearance by a healthcare professional, or resolution of symptoms. In the prospective study, whole blood, serum and a nasopharyngeal or oropharyngeal swab were collected from each participant by mobile phlebotomists. Participants in the prospective study had the option to provide additional blood draws and questionnaires over a roughly two-month period. Blood samples from the prospective study were shipped frozen or at room temperature prior to DNA extraction. On the study overall, not on this receptor specifically: Clinical and demographic metadata were provided uncurated, with the amount varying by source and participant.

TCRbeta CDR3 regions were amplified from genomic DNA by means of the immunoSEQ Assay, a bias-controlled multiplex PCR. The published analysis was carried out like this. The number of nucleated cells in each sample was estimated from the amplification of reference gene primers within the assay. To quantify the absolute abundance of each unique TCRbeta CDR3 rearrangement, sequence reads were collapsed and filtered. For each sample, productive Simpson clonality was calculated by taking the square root of Simpson's diversity index across productive rearrangements. The immuneACCESS repertoire file appears here via TCRdb, limited to in-frame rearrangements. These files lack a portion of the clones; in checked studies, under half of the deficit traces to unresolved V genes, and the cause of the others is not known. D and trimming were read from the DNA, whereas the V and J calls and clone size are those reported in that table. In this sample the table shows nearly 350,000 clones, roughly 87% of which occur a single time. Roughly 1% of the sample comes from the top ten.

The CDR3 runs 16 amino acids, cysteine and phenylalanine included. Only the CDR3 portion is preserved as DNA: 48 bases, with reading frame beginning at the first base. At the junction V is shortened by 1 base and J by 5 bases; bases outside the gene matches: 9. Sequences SEHNR (CDR1) and FQNEAQ (CDR2) are obtained from the germline V gene (reference sequence). This receptor was taken from a woman in her twenties or thirties who had recovered from COVID-19. The V gene is TRBV7-9 and the J gene is TRBJ2-7, and 9 junctional nucleotides match TRBD2. The sequenced material came from PBMCs or T cells enriched from blood (not recorded which). Read as DNA, the sequence is TGTGCCAGCAGCTTAGATAGCACTAGCGGGTTGAACGAGCAGTACTTC. Protein translation: CASSLDSTSGLNEQYF.